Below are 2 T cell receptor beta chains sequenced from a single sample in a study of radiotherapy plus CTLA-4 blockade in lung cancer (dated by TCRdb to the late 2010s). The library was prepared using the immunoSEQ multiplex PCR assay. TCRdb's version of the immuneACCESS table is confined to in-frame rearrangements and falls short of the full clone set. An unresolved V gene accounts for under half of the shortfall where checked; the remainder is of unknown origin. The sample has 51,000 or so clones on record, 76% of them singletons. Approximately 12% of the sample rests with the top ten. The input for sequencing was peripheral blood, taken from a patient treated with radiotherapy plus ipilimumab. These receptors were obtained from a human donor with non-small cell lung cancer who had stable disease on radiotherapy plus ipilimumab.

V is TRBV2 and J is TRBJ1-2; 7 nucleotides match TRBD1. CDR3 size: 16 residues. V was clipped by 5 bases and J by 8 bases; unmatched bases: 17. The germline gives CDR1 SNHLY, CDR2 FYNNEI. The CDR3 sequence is CASSPGGGGPPWGYTF. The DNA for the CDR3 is TGTGCCAGCAGTCCTGGGGGAGGGGGCCCCCCCTGGGGCTACACCTTC. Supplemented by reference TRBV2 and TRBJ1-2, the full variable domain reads EPEVTQTPSHQVTQMGQEVILRCVPISNHLYFYWYRQILGQKVEFLVSFYNNEISEKSEIFDDQFSVERPDGSNFTLKIRSTKLEDSAMYFCASSPGGGGPPWGYTFGSGTRLTVV.

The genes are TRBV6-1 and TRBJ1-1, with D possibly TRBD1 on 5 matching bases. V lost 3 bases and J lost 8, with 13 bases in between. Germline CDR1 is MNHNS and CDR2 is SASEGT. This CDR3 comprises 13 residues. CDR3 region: CASSEVRKGEAFF. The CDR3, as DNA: TGTGCCAGCAGTGAGGTTCGGAAGGGGGAAGCTTTCTTT.